The 8 T cell receptor beta chains below were found in one sample sequenced in a study of control samples from healthy donors and cancer patients. Assay: immunoSEQ multiplex PCR; the TCRdb copy retains only in-frame clones and omits some. This table holds 75,000 to 100,000 clones, more than 90% found once. The sequencing input was blood. Receptor source: a human donor in good health. The donor label of this sample is uncertain.

This chain joins TRBV18 and TRBJ1-1, with D perhaps TRBD1 (5 bases). With 3 bases removed from V and 1 base from J, the gap between germline ends came to 6 bases. The CDR3 has 13 amino acids. Germline V CDR1 and CDR2: KGHSH, LQKENI. CDR3 sequence (DNA): TGTGCCAGCTCACCCAGGGAGAACACTGAAGCTTTCTTT. Translation gives CASSPRENTEAFF.

The V gene is TRBV6-5, the J gene TRBJ1-3, with D uncertain. Germline V gene lookup returns CDR1 MNHEY and CDR2 SVGAGI. This CDR3 spans 15 amino acids. Trimming stripped 4 bases from V and 0 bases from J, with 10 bases between. The CDR3 sequence: CASSSGLISGNTIYF. CDR3 coding DNA: TGTGCCAGCAGTTCCGGACTGATCTCTGGAAACACCATATATTTT.

With respect to this clone: The junction does not match germline at one end; this may be a read error. The genes are TRBV7-7 and TRBJ2-5; TRBD2 matches 11 bases. The CDR3 covers 16 residues. Looked up from germline, CDR1 is SSHAT and CDR2 is FNYEAQ (reference sequence). The CDR3 here is CASSLSTSGAQETQYF. CDR3 nucleotides: TGTGCTAGCAGCCTATCGACTAGCGGGGCGCAAGAGACCCAGTACTTC.

The chain uses TRBV5-1 and TRBJ1-2; D remains ambiguous. The CDR3 has 14 residues. V was pared by 4 bases and J by 3 bases, with 13 bases between. Germline loops: CDR1 SGHRS, CDR2 YFSETQ. CDR3 protein: CASSLLTPDYGYTF. CDR3 in DNA: TGCGCCAGCAGCCTTCTAACACCAGACTATGGCTACACCTTC. Supplemented by reference TRBV5-1 and TRBJ1-2, the full variable domain reads KAGVTQTPRYLIKTRGQQVTLSCSPISGHRSVSWYQQTPGQGLQFLFEYFSETQRNKGNFPGRFSGRQFSNSRSEMNVSTLELGDSALYLCASSLLTPDYGYTFGSGTRLTVV.

V and J are TRBV20-1 and TRBJ2-4; D remains ambiguous. This CDR3 has 14 residues. In germline, CDR1 is DFQATT, CDR2 SNEGSKA (reference sequence). Trimming pared 3 bases from V and 4 bases from J, leaving 13 bases between. The CDR3 loop is CSASDTRTKNIQYF. The CDR3 DNA follows: TGCAGTGCTAGTGATACGCGTACGAAAAACATTCAGTACTTC.

J is TRBJ1-2 and V is TRBV3-1 (or the pseudogene TRBV3-2); D may be TRBD1 (5 bases). CDR1 and CDR2 (germline): LGHDT, YNNKEL (reference sequence). This CDR3 spans 12 amino acids. V lost 1 base, J lost 6 bases, and 6 bases lay in between. CDR3 in amino acids: CASSQVRDGYTF. The CDR3 bases are TGTGCCAGCAGCCAAGTCAGGGATGGCTACACCTTC.

This chain links TRBV6-5 with TRBJ2-3; a weak D match, TRBD2 (5 bases). CDR3 size: 13 residues. The V end lost 0 bases, the J end lost 6 bases, and 7 bases lay between the germline ends. The germline gives CDR1 MNHEY, CDR2 SVGAGI. Written as DNA, the CDR3 is TGTGCCAGCAGTTACTCCGGGAAGGATACGCAGTATTTT. This sequence encodes CASSYSGKDTQYF.

This clone has only one observation. The J gene is TRBJ1-5, the V gene TRBV7-9; D is ambiguous. V lost 1 base, J lost 2 bases, and 6 bases lay in between. The CDR3 has 14 amino acids. Per the germline V gene, CDR1 is SEHNR and CDR2 is FQNEAQ (reference sequence). CDR3 region: CASSLDSRNQPQHF. The DNA of the CDR3 is TGTGCCAGCAGCTTAGATAGTCGCAATCAGCCCCAGCATTTT.